The clone carrying this TCR beta chain was detected a few times. Its cognate antigen is unknown. This sample was taken from a study of T cells in Graves' hyperthyroidism and ophthalmopathy. Study at large: Peripheral blood draws took place at initial diagnosis, ahead of any treatment.

General study findings and limits: Also found in blood were most expanded thyroid clonotypes above 0.001.

Graves' hyperthyroidism was deemed stable absent ophthalmopathy progression within 18 months. Patients aged 18 to 65 with hyperthyroidism were newly diagnosed, with duration under 2 months. Germline-derived CDR1 and CDR2 are MNHNS and SASEGT. V dropped 1 base and J dropped 5 bases, with 18 bases sitting between them. The CDR3 sequence is 16 residues long. The source material, RNA transcripts, was used to amplify TCR beta CDR3 regions. In the first-round RT-PCR of the TCR CDR3, the HTBI primer set was used. From the multiplex PCR reads, TCRdb called clonotypes with MiXCR, one entry per CDR3 protein. The top ten clones hold about 30% of a sample with 350,000 to 400,000 distinct CDR3 sequences, under 15% of them seen once.

This TCR came from a woman younger than 45 with Graves' hyperthyroidism. Sequences were obtained from blood. This chain links TRBV6-1 with TRBJ2-7; D not certain. CDR3 coding DNA: TGTGCCAGCAGTGAAGGTAGCCTCCTTTTTCGGAACGAGCAGTACTTC. Protein product: CASSEGSLLFRNEQYF.